Listed here are 28 T cell receptor beta chains from one sample, sequenced in a study of shared clonotypes between healthy human individuals. Produced via immunoSEQ multiplex PCR; TCRdb's table is partial and in-frame only. The sample shows just under 350,000 clones, over 70% of them seen only once. Sequencing was done on a sample of memory CD4+ T cells sorted from blood. Subset of the sample: CD45RA-negative fraction. The source is a man aged 30 to 45 in good health.

The genes are TRBV5-6 and TRBJ2-3; a weak D match, TRBD2 (6 bases). This CDR3 contains 13 residues. Germline V gene sequence: CDR1 SGHDT, CDR2 YYEEEE. Trimming took 4 bases from V and 10 from J, leaving 16 bases between them. The CDR3, as DNA: TGTGCCAGCAGCATGCAACCCGGGACTCCGCAGTATTTT. Residues: CASSMQPGTPQYF. Variable domain in full (rest from reference TRBV5-6 and TRBJ2-3): DAGVTQSPTHLIKTRGQQVTLRCSPKSGHDTVSWYQQALGQGPQFIFQYYEEEERQRGNFPDRFSGHQFPNYSSELNVNALLLGDSALYLCASSMQPGTPQYFGPGTRLTVL.

V is TRBV4-2 and J is TRBJ2-4; weak D call: TRBD2 (5 bases). Germline V gene data show CDR1 as LGHNA and CDR2 as YNFKEQ. The CDR3 has 18 residues. Trimming removed 0 bases at V and 3 bases at J, with 18 bases between. CDR3 in DNA: TGTGCCAGCAGCCAAGATCCCCTCGGACTTCCCGGCAAAAACATTCAGTACTTC. The encoded protein is CASSQDPLGLPGKNIQYF.

The rearrangement links TRBV19 to TRBJ2-7; 9 bases agree with TRBD1. CDR1 LNHDA and CDR2 SQIVND come from the germline V gene (reference sequence). J gave up 5 bases and V 6 bases, and 11 bases lay outside the gene matches. The CDR3 totals 15 residues. The CDR3 DNA reads as TGTGCCAGTAGACCGAGAGGGACAGGGTCACACGAGCAGTACTTC. It is translated as CASRPRGTGSHEQYF.

Comments on this clone: The same CDR3 is also encoded by other DNA sequences in this sample. The chain combines TRBV2 with TRBJ1-4, with 8 bases aligning to TRBD1. J was trimmed by 3 bases and V by 4 bases; bases with no gene match: 4. This CDR3 contains 15 residues. Germline CDR1 SNHLY, CDR2 FYNNEI. As DNA, the CDR3 is TGTGCCAGCAGTGCTCAGGGGGCGGCTAATGAAAAACTGTTTTTT. It is translated as CASSAQGAANEKLFF. The whole variable domain, filled in from reference TRBV2 and TRBJ1-4, reads EPEVTQTPSHQVTQMGQEVILRCVPISNHLYFYWYRQILGQKVEFLVSFYNNEISEKSEIFDDQFSVERPDGSNFTLKIRSTKLEDSAMYFCASSAQGAANEKLFFGSGTQLSVL.

The V call is TRBV29-1, the J call TRBJ1-2; tentatively, D is TRBD1 (5 bases). The CDR3 covers 13 residues. Deletions cut 4 bases from V and 13 bases from J, with 22 bases between. Per germline, CDR1 SQVTM and CDR2 ANQGSEA. This chain's CDR3 is CSVVDAPARGCTF. The CDR3 bases are TGCAGCGTTGTAGATGCCCCTGCCCGGGGGTGCACCTTC.

The chain uses TRBV6-6 and TRBJ1-4; the D gene is possibly TRBD1 (5 bases). The CDR3 contains 15 residues. CDR1 is MNHNY and CDR2 is SVGAGI in the germline V gene (reference sequence). Between the trimmed V and J ends, which lost 6 bases and 10 bases, there was a span of 21 bases. The CDR3 nucleotides are TGTGCCAGCAGCCTCGGTCCAGGGCCGATCGGAAAACTGTTTTTT. It yields the protein CASSLGPGPIGKLFF.

This chain joins TRBV19 and TRBJ2-3; D is perhaps TRBD1 or TRBD2 (5 bases each). CDR3 length: 16 amino acids. Germline loops: CDR1 LNHDA, CDR2 SQIVND (reference sequence). V lost 2 bases, J lost 4 bases, and 16 bases lay in between. The CDR3 region has the DNA TGTGCCAGTAGTATACGCGGCCCACGGGGCCCAGATACGCAGTATTTT. Encoded protein: CASSIRGPRGPDTQYF.

This sequence joins TRBV25-1 and TRBJ2-5; no clear D gene. The CDR3 has 13 amino acids. CDR1 is MGHDK, CDR2 SYGVNS, per germline. With 4 bases removed from V and 1 base from J, the gap between germline ends came to 7 bases. The CDR3 region has the DNA TGTGCCAGCAGTGTAGTGGCCCAAGAGACCCAGTACTTC. Its protein is CASSVVAQETQYF.

V is TRBV5-1 and J is TRBJ1-2; D is ambiguous. Trimming cost V 2 bases and J 8 bases, with 4 bases left between them. Germline CDR1 is SGHRS and CDR2 is YFSETQ. The length of the CDR3 is 10 residues. CDR3 residues: CASSFKGYTF. Written as DNA, the CDR3 is TGCGCCAGCAGCTTTAAGGGCTACACCTTC.

In its sample, this clone was seen once. Other DNA sequences in the sample encode the same CDR3. J is TRBJ2-4 and V is TRBV2; D uncertain. Germline CDR1 is SNHLY and CDR2 is FYNNEI. V gave up 0 bases and J gave up 0 bases, with 3 bases separating them. This CDR3 is 14 amino acids long. The CDR3, as DNA: TGTGCCAGCAGTGAAGCGGGAGCCAAAAACATTCAGTACTTC. Translation: CASSEAGAKNIQYF.

The chain couples TRBV6-5 to TRBJ1-5; weak D call: TRBD1 (5 bases). In germline, CDR1 is MNHEY, CDR2 SVGAGI. The germline V and J ends were trimmed by 7 bases and 11 bases, with 6 bases remaining between them. The CDR3 consists of 9 residues. The CDR3 bases are TGTGCCAGCAAGGGGACCCAGCATTTT. Translating it yields CASKGTQHF.

The CDR3 DNA sequence: TGTGCCAGCAGTAGACAGGGCAGGCTATCGGGGAATGAGCAGTTCTTC. Residues: CASSRQGRLSGNEQFF. The V and J genes are TRBV5-6 and TRBJ2-1, with TRBD1 matching 7 bases. With 5 bases clipped from V and 7 bases from J, the junction kept 15 bases outside the gene matches. The CDR3 has 16 amino acids. In germline, CDR1 is SGHDT, CDR2 YYEEEE.

The genes are TRBV29-1 and TRBJ2-1, with TRBD2 as a possible D gene (6 bases). The CDR3 has 12 residues. The V end lost 4 bases, the J end lost 10 bases, and 14 bases lay between the germline ends. Germline-derived CDR1 and CDR2 are SQVTM and ANQGSEA. In nucleotides, the CDR3 is TGCAGCGTTGTCGGCGGGGATCGGGAGCAGTTCTTC. It codes for CSVVGGDREQFF.

The gene calls are TRBV19 and TRBJ1-5; D gene ambiguous. The V and J ends lost 3 bases and 0 bases respectively, with 9 bases between them. This CDR3 is built from 15 residues. Germline V CDR1 and CDR2: LNHDA, SQIVND (reference sequence). CDR3 sequence reads: CASSIAGYSNQPQHF. DNA of the CDR3: TGTGCCAGTAGTATTGCGGGTTATAGCAATCAGCCCCAGCATTTT.

The chain combines TRBV7-2 with TRBJ2-5, with 7 bases matching TRBD1. The CDR3 consists of 15 residues. Trimming took 5 bases from V and 6 from J; bases not matched to a gene: 12. Germline CDR1 reads SGHTA; CDR2 reads FQGNSA. The DNA of the CDR3 is TGTGCCAGCAGCCGAATAGGCGGACAGGTGAAGACCCAGTACTTC. It is translated as CASSRIGGQVKTQYF.

The rearrangement uses TRBV28 and TRBJ2-7; D might be TRBD2 (7 bases). Germline-derived CDR1 and CDR2 are MDHEN and SYDVKM. This CDR3 is built from 14 residues. V was shortened by 6 bases and J by 3 bases, with 15 bases between the two germline ends. In DNA form, the CDR3 reads TGTGCCAGCAGGAGGGGGGGATCTGGCTACGAGCAGTACTTC. It codes for CASRRGGSGYEQYF.

This chain connects TRBV28 to TRBJ2-4; TRBD1 is a possible D gene (6 bases). Trimming removed 2 bases from V and 7 bases from J, with 9 bases in between. CDR1 is MDHEN and CDR2 is SYDVKM in the germline V gene. This CDR3 contains 13 residues. DNA of the CDR3: TGTGCCAGCAGTTTAGGCCAGGGGAACATTCAGTACTTC. Its translation: CASSLGQGNIQYF.

This clone was seen only a few times. The chain carries TRBV2 and TRBJ1-5, with D possibly being TRBD1 (5 bases). The CDR3 loop spans 15 amino acids. Per germline, CDR1 SNHLY and CDR2 FYNNEI. V dropped 2 bases and J dropped 3 bases, with 11 bases sitting between them. The CDR3 DNA is TGTGCCAGCAGTGAACAGGGATTGGACAATCAGCCCCAGCATTTT. Translating gives CASSEQGLDNQPQHF.

A few counts support this clone. Other DNA sequences within the sample encode an identical CDR3. This sequence joins TRBV6-5 and TRBJ2-5; tentatively, D is TRBD1 or TRBD2 (6 bases each). The CDR3 has 14 amino acids. Trimming stripped 2 bases from V and 1 base from J, with 8 bases between. Per germline, CDR1 MNHEY and CDR2 SVGAGI. The CDR3 spells CASSYRGRQETQYF. The CDR3 DNA reads TGTGCCAGCAGTTACCGGGGGCGCCAAGAGACCCAGTACTTC.

The CDR3 sequence is CASSTTGAYLSRYTF. CDR3 bases: TGTGCCAGCAGCACAACAGGGGCCTATTTATCTCGCTACACCTTC. V is TRBV5-5 and J is TRBJ1-2; TRBD1 aligns across 7 bases. The ends lost 4 bases at V and 9 bases at J; junction bases unmatched: 15. This CDR3 comprises 15 residues. Germline CDR1 is SGHKS and CDR2 is YYEKEE (reference sequence). Together with reference TRBV5-5 and TRBJ1-2, the CDR3 gives the full variable domain: DAGVTQSPTHLIKTRGQQVTLRCSPISGHKSVSWYQQVLGQGPQFIFQYYEKEERGRGNFPDRFSARQFPNYSSELNVNALLLGDSALYLCASSTTGAYLSRYTFGSGTRLTVV.

The CDR3 coding sequence is TGTGCCAGCAGCTTAGTTCCAGCGGGAGGACGTGGGACCAAAAACATTCAGTACTTC. This codes for CASSLVPAGGRGTKNIQYF. The chain carries TRBV7-9 and TRBJ2-4; 9 positions agree with TRBD2. CDR1 is SEHNR, CDR2 FQNEAQ, per germline (reference sequence). V shed 1 base and J 2 bases; nucleotides not matched to a gene: 12. This CDR3 has 19 residues.

The J gene is TRBJ2-5, the V gene TRBV29-1; D gene uncertain. This CDR3 spans 13 amino acids. V was shortened by 8 bases and J by 0 bases, with 13 bases between the two germline ends. Germline CDR1 and CDR2: SQVTM and ANQGSEA. The CDR3 DNA sequence: TGCAGCACCGACGACATGTACCAAGAGACCCAGTACTTC. Its translation: CSTDDMYQETQYF.

This clone was recorded a few times. V usage is TRBV28 and J usage is TRBJ2-7; 7 bases fit TRBD1. This CDR3 region has 15 residues. V lost 7 bases and J lost 5; bases outside the gene matches: 14. Germline V gene lookup returns CDR1 MDHEN and CDR2 SYDVKM. CDR3 sequence (DNA): TGTGCCAGCACCCCTTGGCAGGGGGTTATCGACGAGCAGTACTTC. This gives the protein CASTPWQGVIDEQYF.

Note on this clone: Germline and junction disagree at one end, which may indicate a read error. The same CDR3 also results from other DNA sequences found in this sample. The chain joins TRBV6-1 to TRBJ2-2; D not resolved. CDR1 MNHNS and CDR2 SASEGT come from the germline V gene. The CDR3 runs to 13 residues. CDR3 in amino acids: CASREGNTGELFF. For the CDR3, the DNA is TGTGCCAGCAGGGAAGGGAACACCGGGGAGCTGTTTTTT.

The chain carries TRBV6-1 and TRBJ2-2, with D maybe TRBD2 (6 bases). The length of the CDR3 is 19 residues. Germline loops: CDR1 MNHNS, CDR2 SASEGT. Trimming removed 2 bases at V and 6 bases at J, with 25 bases between. CDR3 sequence reads: CASSEFRHKYAGSAGELFF. In nucleotides, the CDR3 is TGTGCCAGCAGTGAATTCAGGCATAAGTACGCGGGGTCGGCCGGGGAGCTGTTTTTT.

In its sample, this clone was seen many times. The chain is built from TRBV2 and TRBJ2-3, with 10 bases lining up with TRBD1. Trimming took 5 bases from V and 5 from J; bases not matched to a gene: 7. Per germline, CDR1 SNHLY and CDR2 FYNNEI. The CDR3 extends over 15 amino acids. The DNA for the CDR3 is TGTGCCAGCAGTTCCCGGGACAGGGGAAGAGATACGCAGTATTTT. It yields the protein CASSSRDRGRDTQYF.

The gene calls are TRBV4-3 and TRBJ2-7; D unclear. The germline V gene encodes CDR1 LGHNA and CDR2 YSLEER. Trimming shortened V by 2 bases and J by 2 bases, and 13 bases separated the two germline ends. This CDR3 has 15 amino acids. CDR3 nucleotides: TGCGCCAGCAGCCAAAATTTGCACGGAACCTACGAGCAGTACTTC. Translation gives CASSQNLHGTYEQYF.

This clone was detected a few times. V is TRBV2 and J is TRBJ1-4, with D perhaps matching TRBD1 (5 bases). V dropped 6 bases and J dropped 8 bases, with 13 bases sitting between them. The germline V gene has CDR1 SNHLY and CDR2 FYNNEI. CDR3 size: 13 residues. The CDR3 here is CASSGQTREKLFF. CDR3 bases: TGTGCCAGCAGCGGACAAACTCGGGAAAAACTGTTTTTT.